The T cell receptor (beta chain) under discussion was sequenced for a study of regulatory T cells in long-lasting Graves disease. Study outcomes and limitations: There were preferences for TRBV28, TRBJ1-2 and TRBJ2-5 in persistent disease.

The sample holds many counts of this clonotype. As yet, its antigen is unknown. The TCR beta library used iRepertoire HTBI primers with Arm-PCR amplification of CDR3. Via MiXCR, TCRdb re-called the multiplex PCR reads, giving one row per CDR3 protein. The repertoire holds more than 350,000 distinct CDR3 sequences, 14% to 15% seen once, with approximately 15% in the top ten. Between the trimmed V and J ends, which lost 5 bases and 4 bases, there was a span of 13 bases. The CDR3 totals 14 residues. The V gene's germline CDR1 is SGHAT and CDR2 FQDESV (reference sequence). The sample's time point: newly diagnosed GD, antithyroid drugs for less than 3 months. The authors made the TCR library using RNA they extracted from PBMCs. These data also featured in a second study, about T cells in Graves' hyperthyroidism and ophthalmopathy.

The sequenced sample was peripheral blood mononuclear cells (PBMCs), obtained at new diagnosis, from a patient treated with antithyroid drugs. This chain links TRBV11-1 with TRBJ2-3, with D unresolved. This TCR was recovered from a woman in her thirties with Graves disease. CDR3 in amino acids: CASSPNLQSDTQYF. The CDR3 DNA reads as TGTGCCAGCAGCCCCAACCTACAATCAGATACGCAGTATTTT.